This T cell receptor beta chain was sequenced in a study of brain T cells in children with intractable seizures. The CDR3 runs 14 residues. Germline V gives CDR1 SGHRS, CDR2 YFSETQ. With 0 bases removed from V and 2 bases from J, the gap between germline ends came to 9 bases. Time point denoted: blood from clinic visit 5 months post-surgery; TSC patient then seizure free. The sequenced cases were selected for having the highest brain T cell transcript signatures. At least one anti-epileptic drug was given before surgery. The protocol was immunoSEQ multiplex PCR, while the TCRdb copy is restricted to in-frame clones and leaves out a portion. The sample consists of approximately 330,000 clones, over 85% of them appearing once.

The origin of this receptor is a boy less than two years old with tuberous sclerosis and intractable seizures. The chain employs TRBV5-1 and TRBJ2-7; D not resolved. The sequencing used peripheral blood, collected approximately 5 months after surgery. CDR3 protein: CASSLAVQPYEQYF. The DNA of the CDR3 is TGCGCCAGCAGCTTGGCCGTCCAGCCCTACGAGCAGTACTTC.